Listed below are T cell receptor beta chains from one sample, sequenced in a study of T cell repertoires in urothelial bladder cancer. Clones were read by immunoSEQ multiplex PCR, and TCRdb kept only the in-frame ones, dropping some. The repertoire holds 9,500 to 13,000 clones, roughly two thirds seen once, with 6% to 8% in the top ten. The sample was tumor-infiltrating cells from bladder cancer. The receptor source for this set is a human donor with a benign inflammatory bladder lesion. Both conserved end residues are part of each CDR3. Each record gives: D gene, J gene, V gene, clone size, CDR3 protein, CDR3 DNA. D genes are given only for firm matches. Clone size appears in some rows only: once, few, many, or a class for an expanded clone.

>TRBD1|TRBJ2-2|TRBV2|NA
CASSERGGTNTGELFF
TGTGCCAGCAGTGAAAGAGGGGGCACGAACACCGGGGAGCTGTTTTTT
>TRBD2|TRBJ2-7|TRBV9|once
CASSPREGGAFLREQYF
TGTGCCAGCAGCCCCCGGGAGGGGGGGGCCTTCTTACGCGAGCAGTACTTC
>NA|TRBJ1-1|TRBV6-6|NA
CASSQTWGTEAFF
TGTGCCAGCAGCCAAACCTGGGGGACTGAAGCTTTCTTT
>NA|TRBJ1-1|TRBV15|once
CATSRALPVGAFF
TGTGCCACCAGCAGAGCCCTGCCCGTGGGAGCTTTCTTT
>TRBD2|TRBJ2-7|TRBV4-1|few
CASSQYQRGGGEQYF
TGCGCCAGCAGCCAATACCAGCGGGGGGGAGGAGAGCAGTACTTC
>TRBD1|TRBJ2-3|TRBV10-3|NA
CAIRTTGTGTDTQYF
TGTGCCATCAGAACAACCGGGACAGGCACAGATACGCAGTATTTT
>TRBD1|TRBJ1-1|TRBV5-4|NA
CASSRDRGNTEAFF
TGTGCCAGCAGTCGGGACAGGGGGAACACTGAAGCTTTCTTT
>NA|TRBJ2-1|TRBV6-5|NA
CASRHDQTGNNEQFF
TGTGCCAGCAGACACGATCAGACAGGAAACAATGAGCAGTTCTTC
>NA|TRBJ2-1|TRBV5-6|NA
CASSLGGDNEQFF
TGTGCCAGCAGCCTCGGTGGGGACAATGAGCAGTTCTTC
>TRBD2|TRBJ2-3|TRBV4-1|NA
CASSQEGLAGITDTQYF
TGCGCCAGCAGCCAAGAAGGTCTAGCGGGGATCACAGATACGCAGTATTTT
>TRBD2|TRBJ2-1|TRBV5-1|once
CASSPISSGGNEQFF
TGCGCCAGCAGCCCGATCTCTAGCGGGGGTAATGAGCAGTTCTTC
>TRBD2|TRBJ2-3|TRBV5-4|NA
CASSLAGGSTDTQYF
TGTGCCAGCAGTCTAGCGGGGGGGAGCACAGATACGCAGTATTTT
>NA|TRBJ2-5|TRBV7-6|NA
CASSYFTGIQETQYF
TGTGCCAGCAGCTACTTTACAGGGATACAAGAGACCCAGTACTTC
>TRBD1|TRBJ2-7|TRBV6-5|NA
CASRGQGSYEQYF
TGTGCCAGCAGGGGACAGGGATCCTACGAGCAGTACTTC
>NA|TRBJ2-2|TRBV6-6|NA
CASSYHSGWNTGELFF
TGTGCCAGCAGCTACCACTCGGGGTGGAACACCGGGGAGCTGTTTTTT
>NA|TRBJ1-1|TRBV7-2|NA
CASSPHAAGHTEAFF
TGTGCCAGCAGCCCCCACGCGGCTGGGCACACTGAAGCTTTCTTT
>NA|TRBJ1-5|TRBV6-1|NA
CASSDGHRQPQHF
TGTGCCAGCAGTGATGGACACCGTCAGCCCCAGCATTTT
>NA|TRBJ1-1|TRBV15|NA
CATSKFPEAFF
TGTGCCACCAGCAAGTTCCCTGAAGCTTTCTTT
>TRBD2|TRBJ2-1|TRBV4-2|NA
CASSQDLAGNEQFF
TGTGCCAGCAGCCAAGACCTAGCGGGCAATGAGCAGTTCTTC
>NA|TRBJ1-6|TRBV7-2|NA
CASRGEGTIGSPLHF
TGTGCCAGCAGGGGGGAAGGGACGATTGGTTCACCCCTCCACTTT
>NA|TRBJ2-6|TRBV18|NA
CASSSYSGANVLTF
TGTGCCAGCTCATCTTATAGCGGGGCCAACGTCCTGACTTTC
>NA|TRBJ1-2|TRBV7-2|NA
CASSPGVGGRGYGYTF
TGTGCCAGCAGCCCAGGGGTCGGGGGCCGGGGCTATGGCTACACCTTC
>TRBD2|TRBJ2-7|TRBV5-6|NA
CASSLKAGAGQYF
TGTGCCAGCAGCTTGAAAGCGGGGGCGGGGCAGTACTTC
>NA|TRBJ2-2|TRBV15|few
CATSRGGPSLATGELFF
TGTGCCACCAGCAGAGGAGGTCCGAGCTTGGCCACCGGGGAGCTGTTTTTT
>NA|TRBJ2-3|TRBV6-1|NA
CASSPSDTQYF
TGTGCCAGCAGCCCTAGTGATACGCAGTATTTT
>TRBD2|TRBJ2-3|TRBV4-1|NA
CASTPRAGISTDTQYF
TGCGCCAGCACCCCAAGAGCGGGGATTAGCACAGATACGCAGTATTTT
>NA|TRBJ1-1|TRBV19|NA
CASNPGDIRSNTEAFF
TGTGCCAGTAACCCAGGGGACATTCGATCGAACACTGAAGCTTTCTTT
>NA|TRBJ2-7|TRBV5-6|NA
CASSLPGHGSLYEQYF
TGTGCCAGCAGCCTGCCGGGACATGGATCGTTGTACGAGCAGTACTTC
>NA|TRBJ2-7|TRBV12-5|NA
CASGLGAPAYEQYF
TGTGCTAGTGGTTTGGGGGCACCAGCCTACGAGCAGTACTTC
>NA|TRBJ2-1|TRBV30|NA
CAWSVWGGGEQFF
TGTGCCTGGAGTGTATGGGGTGGGGGTGAGCAGTTCTTC
>TRBD1|TRBJ2-7|TRBV11-2|NA
CASSFTGVYEQYF
TGTGCCAGCAGCTTCACAGGGGTCTACGAGCAGTACTTC
>NA|TRBJ2-7|TRBV2|few
CASSGSGYEQYF
TGTGCCAGCAGTGGGTCAGGCTACGAGCAGTACTTC
>NA|TRBJ2-7|TRBV4-2|once
CASSQGRQDYEQYF
TGTGCCAGCAGCCAAGGTCGTCAAGACTACGAGCAGTACTTC
>NA|TRBJ1-6|TRBV6-5|few
CASSYVNSPLHF
TGTGCCAGCAGTTACGTGAATTCACCCCTCCACTTT
>TRBD1|TRBJ1-5|TRBV15|NA
CATSRARGTGGRSNQPQHF
TGTGCCACCAGCAGAGCTAGGGGGACAGGGGGCAGAAGCAATCAGCCCCAGCATTTT
>NA|TRBJ1-6|TRBV7-9|NA
CASSSRGSYNSPLHF
TGTGCCAGCAGTTCCAGGGGCTCCTATAATTCACCCCTCCACTTT
>NA|TRBJ1-1|TRBV6-6|NA
CASRVERGRAFF
TGTGCCAGCAGGGTTGAAAGGGGCCGAGCTTTCTTT
>TRBD2|TRBJ2-3|TRBV2|NA
CASGGETTDTQYF
TGTGCCAGCGGGGGGGAAACCACAGATACGCAGTATTTT
>NA|TRBJ1-4|TRBV7-7|NA
CASRDRRAQGNEKLFF
TGTGCCAGCAGGGATAGGAGGGCGCAGGGTAATGAAAAACTGTTTTTT
>NA|TRBJ1-1|TRBV2|NA
CASPRGTEAFF
TGTGCCAGCCCGAGGGGCACTGAAGCTTTCTTT
>TRBD1|TRBJ1-6|TRBV30|few
CAWTPTGGESPLHF
TGTGCCTGGACCCCGACAGGGGGCGAATCACCCCTCCACTTT
>NA|TRBJ1-3|TRBV28|NA
CASLSPATGNTIYF
TGTGCCAGCCTTTCTCCTGCCACTGGAAACACCATATATTTT